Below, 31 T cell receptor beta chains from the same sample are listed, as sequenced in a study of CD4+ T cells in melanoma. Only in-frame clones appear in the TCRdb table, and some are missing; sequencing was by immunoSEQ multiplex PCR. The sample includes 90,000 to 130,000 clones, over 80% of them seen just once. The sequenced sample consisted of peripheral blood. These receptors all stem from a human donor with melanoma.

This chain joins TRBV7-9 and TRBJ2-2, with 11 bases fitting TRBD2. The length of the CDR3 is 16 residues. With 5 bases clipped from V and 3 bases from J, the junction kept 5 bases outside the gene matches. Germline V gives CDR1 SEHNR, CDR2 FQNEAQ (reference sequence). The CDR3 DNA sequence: TGTGCCAGCAGCCCCAGGGGACTAGCGGACACCGGGGAGCTGTTTTTT. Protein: CASSPRGLADTGELFF.

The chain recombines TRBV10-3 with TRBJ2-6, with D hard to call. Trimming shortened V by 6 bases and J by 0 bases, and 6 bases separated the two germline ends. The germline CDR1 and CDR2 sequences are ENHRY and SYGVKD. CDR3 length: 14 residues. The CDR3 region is CAIRESSGANVLTF. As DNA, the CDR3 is TGTGCCATCAGGGAGAGCTCTGGGGCCAACGTCCTGACTTTC.

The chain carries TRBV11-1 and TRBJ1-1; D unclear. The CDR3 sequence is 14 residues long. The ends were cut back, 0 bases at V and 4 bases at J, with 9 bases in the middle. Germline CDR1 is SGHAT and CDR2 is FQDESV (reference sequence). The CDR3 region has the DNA TGTGCCAGCAGCTTAGCAGGGAGCTCCACTGAAGCTTTCTTT. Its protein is CASSLAGSSTEAFF. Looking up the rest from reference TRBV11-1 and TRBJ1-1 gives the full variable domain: EAEVAQSPRYKITEKSQAVAFWCDPISGHATLYWYRQILGQGPELLVQFQDESVVDDSQLPKDRFSAERLKGVDSTLKIQPAELGDSAMYLCASSLAGSSTEAFFGQGTRLTVV.

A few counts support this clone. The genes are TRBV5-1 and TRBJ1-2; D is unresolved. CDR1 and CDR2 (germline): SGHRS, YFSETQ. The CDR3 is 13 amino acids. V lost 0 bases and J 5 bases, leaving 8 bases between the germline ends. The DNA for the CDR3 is TGCGCCAGCAGCTTGGGAGGGCTTTATGGCTACACCTTC. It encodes CASSLGGLYGYTF.

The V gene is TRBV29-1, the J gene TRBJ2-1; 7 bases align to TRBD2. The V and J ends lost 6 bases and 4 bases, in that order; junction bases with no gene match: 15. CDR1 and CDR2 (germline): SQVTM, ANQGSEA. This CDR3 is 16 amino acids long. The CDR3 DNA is TGCAGCGTCCCCGGGGGGTCCGGGACTAATTACAATGAGCAGTTCTTC. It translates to CSVPGGSGTNYNEQFF.

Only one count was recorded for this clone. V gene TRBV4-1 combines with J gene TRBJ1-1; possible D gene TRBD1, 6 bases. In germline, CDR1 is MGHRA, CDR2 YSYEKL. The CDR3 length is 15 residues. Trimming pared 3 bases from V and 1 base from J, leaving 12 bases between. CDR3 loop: CASSHADRQNTEAFF. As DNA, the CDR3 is TGCGCCAGCAGCCATGCTGACAGGCAGAACACTGAAGCTTTCTTT.

The CDR3 protein is CASSVGLAGTSYEQYF. DNA for the CDR3: TGTGCCAGCAGCGTTGGACTAGCGGGGACCTCCTACGAGCAGTACTTC. This chain joins TRBV9 and TRBJ2-7; 12 nucleotides agree with TRBD2. This CDR3 has 16 amino acids. The germline gives CDR1 SGDLS, CDR2 YYNGEE. V was pared by 2 bases and J by 0 bases, with 3 bases of the junction left unmatched.

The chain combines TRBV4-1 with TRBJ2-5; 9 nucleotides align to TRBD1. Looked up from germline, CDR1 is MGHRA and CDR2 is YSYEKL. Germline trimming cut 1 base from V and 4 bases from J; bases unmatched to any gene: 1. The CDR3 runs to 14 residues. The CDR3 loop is CASSQAQGAETQYF. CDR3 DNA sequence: TGCGCCAGCAGCCAAGCACAGGGGGCAGAGACCCAGTACTTC.

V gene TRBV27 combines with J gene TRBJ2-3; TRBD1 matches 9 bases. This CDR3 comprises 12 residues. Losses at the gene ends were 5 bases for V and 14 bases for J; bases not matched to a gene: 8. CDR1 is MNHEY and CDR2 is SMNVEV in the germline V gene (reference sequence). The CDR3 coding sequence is TGTGCCAGCAGTCCCGCCTTGGGACAGGGGTATTTT. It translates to CASSPALGQGYF.

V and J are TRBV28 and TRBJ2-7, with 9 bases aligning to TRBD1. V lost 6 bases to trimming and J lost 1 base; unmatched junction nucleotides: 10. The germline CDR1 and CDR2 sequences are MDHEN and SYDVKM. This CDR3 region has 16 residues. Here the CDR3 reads CASSLDAGTGSYEQYF. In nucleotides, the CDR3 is TGTGCCAGCAGCCTAGATGCCGGGACAGGGTCCTACGAGCAGTACTTC.

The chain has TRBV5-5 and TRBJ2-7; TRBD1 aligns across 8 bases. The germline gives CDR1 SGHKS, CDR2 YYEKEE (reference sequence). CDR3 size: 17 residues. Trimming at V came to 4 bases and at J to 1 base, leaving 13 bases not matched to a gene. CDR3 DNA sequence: TGTGCCAGCAGCCTCGTACCCGGGACAGGTCCTTCCTACGAGCAGTACTTC. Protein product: CASSLVPGTGPSYEQYF.

CDR3 in amino acids: CASSFGTGSGLNEKLFF. CDR3 DNA sequence: TGCGCCAGCAGCTTCGGGACAGGGTCTGGGCTTAATGAAAAACTGTTTTTT. J is TRBJ1-4 and V is TRBV5-1; 9 nucleotides agree with TRBD1. The CDR3 consists of 17 residues. Germline assignment: CDR1 SGHRS and CDR2 YFSETQ. Trimming cost V 2 bases and J 4 bases; bases outside gene matches: 9.

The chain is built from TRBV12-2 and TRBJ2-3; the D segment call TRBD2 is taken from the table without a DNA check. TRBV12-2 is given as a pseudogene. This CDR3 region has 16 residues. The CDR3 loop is CASRLCRAVCTDTQYF. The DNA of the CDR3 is TGTGCAAGTCGCTTATGCCGAGCGGTCTGCACAGATACGCAGTATTTT.

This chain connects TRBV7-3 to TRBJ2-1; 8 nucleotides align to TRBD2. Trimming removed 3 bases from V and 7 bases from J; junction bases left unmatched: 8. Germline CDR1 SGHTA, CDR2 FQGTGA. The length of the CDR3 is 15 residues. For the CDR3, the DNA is TGTGCCAGCAGCTTCACTAGCGGAGCTCGGAATGAGCAGTTCTTC. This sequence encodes CASSFTSGARNEQFF.

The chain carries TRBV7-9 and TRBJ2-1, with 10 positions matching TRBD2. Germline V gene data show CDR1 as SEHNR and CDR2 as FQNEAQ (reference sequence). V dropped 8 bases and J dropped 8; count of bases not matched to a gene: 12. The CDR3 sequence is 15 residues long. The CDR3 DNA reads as TGTGCCAGCTCATGGGCGGGACTAGCGATGGATGAGCAGTTCTTC. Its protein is CASSWAGLAMDEQFF.

CDR3 residues: CASSSSAQRGGYNEQFF. CDR3 DNA sequence: TGTGCCAGCAGTTCCTCAGCTCAGCGGGGGGGATACAATGAGCAGTTCTTC. The chain has TRBV28 and TRBJ2-1; 10 positions agree with TRBD2. Trimming removed 4 bases from V and 4 bases from J; junction bases left unmatched: 10. Germline CDR1 is MDHEN and CDR2 is SYDVKM. The CDR3 contains 17 residues.

DNA of the CDR3: TGTGCCAGCAGTTTCAGGAAGGGCTTAAATGAAAAACTGTTTTTT. Translating it yields CASSFRKGLNEKLFF. The chain has TRBV27 and TRBJ1-4; D call uncertain. Trimming pared 3 bases from V and 5 bases from J, leaving 13 bases between. The CDR3 runs 15 residues. CDR1 is MNHEY, CDR2 SMNVEV, per germline (reference sequence).

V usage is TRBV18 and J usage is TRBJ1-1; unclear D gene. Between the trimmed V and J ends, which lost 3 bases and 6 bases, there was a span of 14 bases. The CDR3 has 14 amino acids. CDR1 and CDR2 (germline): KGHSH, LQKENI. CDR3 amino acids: CASSPYSPEAEAFF. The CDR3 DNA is TGTGCCAGCTCACCTTACTCCCCGGAGGCTGAAGCTTTCTTT.

The CDR3 DNA sequence: TGTGCCAGCTCGGTTGACTACACCGGGGAGCTGTTTTTT. It specifies CASSVDYTGELFF. The V gene is TRBV6-1, the J gene TRBJ2-2, with D unresolved. V shed 8 bases and J shed 3 bases, with 10 bases lying between them. This CDR3 has 13 amino acids. Germline CDR1 and CDR2: MNHNS and SASEGT.

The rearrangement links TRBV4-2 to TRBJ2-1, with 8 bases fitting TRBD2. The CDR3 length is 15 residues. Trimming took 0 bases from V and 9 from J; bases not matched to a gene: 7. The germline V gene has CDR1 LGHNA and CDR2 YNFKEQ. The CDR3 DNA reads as TGTGCCAGCAGCCAAGATCGGGAGGGGTGGGGTGAGCAGTTCTTC. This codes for CASSQDREGWGEQFF.

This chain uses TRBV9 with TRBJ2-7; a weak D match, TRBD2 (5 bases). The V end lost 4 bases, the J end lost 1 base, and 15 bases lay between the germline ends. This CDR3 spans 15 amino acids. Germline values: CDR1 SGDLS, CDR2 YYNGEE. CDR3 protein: CASSPRGRTSYEQYF. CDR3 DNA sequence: TGTGCCAGCAGCCCTAGAGGCAGGACTTCCTACGAGCAGTACTTC.

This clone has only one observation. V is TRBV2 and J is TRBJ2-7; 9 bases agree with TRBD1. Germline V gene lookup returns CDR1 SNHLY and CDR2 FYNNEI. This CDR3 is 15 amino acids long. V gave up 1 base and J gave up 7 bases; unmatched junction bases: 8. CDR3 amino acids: CASSEGILQGAEQYF. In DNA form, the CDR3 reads TGTGCCAGCAGTGAAGGTATACTACAGGGGGCGGAGCAGTACTTC.

CDR3 coding DNA: TGCGCCAGCAGTCGAACAGGGGTTATTGTGGTGGATACGCAGTATTTT. Amino acids: CASSRTGVIVVDTQYF. The V call is TRBV23-1, the J call TRBJ2-3; 7 positions match TRBD1. TRBV23-1 is annotated as an ORF whose role is uncertain. With V trimmed by 4 bases and J by 6 bases, 13 bases remained unmatched. The length of the CDR3 is 16 residues.

The CDR3 nucleotides are TGTGCCAGTAGTAGGAGAGGGTCCACCACGGGGGACCAAGAGACCCAGTACTTC. Translating gives CASSRRGSTTGDQETQYF. The V and J genes are TRBV19 and TRBJ2-5; a possible D gene is TRBD2 (6 bases). Germline lookup yields CDR1 LNHDA and CDR2 SQIVND (reference sequence). CDR3 length: 18 amino acids. Between the trimmed V and J ends, which lost 4 bases and 0 bases, there was a span of 21 bases.

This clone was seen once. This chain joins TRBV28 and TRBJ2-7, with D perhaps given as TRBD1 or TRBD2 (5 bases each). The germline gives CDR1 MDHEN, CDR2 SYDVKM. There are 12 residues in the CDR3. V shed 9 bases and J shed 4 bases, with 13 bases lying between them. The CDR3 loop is CASQRGVYEQYF. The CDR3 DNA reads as TGTGCCAGTCAACGAGGGGTTTACGAGCAGTACTTC.

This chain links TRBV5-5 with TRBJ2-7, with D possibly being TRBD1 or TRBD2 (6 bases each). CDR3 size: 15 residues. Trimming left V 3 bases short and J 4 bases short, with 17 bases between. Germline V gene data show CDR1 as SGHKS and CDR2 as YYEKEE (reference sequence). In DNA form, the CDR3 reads TGTGCCAGCAGCTCCCGGTCCGGGGGCAGATACGAGCAGTACTTC. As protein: CASSSRSGGRYEQYF.

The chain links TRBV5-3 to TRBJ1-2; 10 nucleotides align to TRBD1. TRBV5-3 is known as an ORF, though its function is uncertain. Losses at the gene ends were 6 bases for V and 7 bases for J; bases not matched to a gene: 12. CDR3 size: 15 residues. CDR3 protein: CARNSTGTGVCGYTF. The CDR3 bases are TGTGCCAGAAACTCGACGGGGACAGGGGTCTGTGGCTACACCTTC.

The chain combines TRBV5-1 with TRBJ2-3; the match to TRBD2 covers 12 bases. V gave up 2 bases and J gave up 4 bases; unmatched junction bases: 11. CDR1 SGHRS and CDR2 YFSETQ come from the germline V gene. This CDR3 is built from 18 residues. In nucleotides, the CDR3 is TGCGCCAGCAGCTTCGGACTAGCGGGAACGGTCGTAGCAGATACGCAGTATTTT. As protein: CASSFGLAGTVVADTQYF.

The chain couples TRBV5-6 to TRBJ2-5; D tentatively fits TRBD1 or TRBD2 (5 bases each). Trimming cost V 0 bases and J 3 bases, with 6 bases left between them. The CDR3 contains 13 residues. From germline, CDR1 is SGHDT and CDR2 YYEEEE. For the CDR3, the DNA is TGTGCCAGCAGCTTGGGAGGGGAAGAGACCCAGTACTTC. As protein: CASSLGGEETQYF.

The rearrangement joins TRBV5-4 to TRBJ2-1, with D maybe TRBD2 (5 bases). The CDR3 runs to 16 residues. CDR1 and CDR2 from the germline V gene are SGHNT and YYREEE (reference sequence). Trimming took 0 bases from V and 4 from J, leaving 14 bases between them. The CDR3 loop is CASSLGLAGGYNEQFF. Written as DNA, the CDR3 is TGTGCCAGCAGCTTGGGGCTGGCAGGCGGGTACAATGAGCAGTTCTTC.

The chain's CDR3 is CASTSDSGNTEAFF. The CDR3, as DNA: TGTGCCAGCACCTCGGACAGTGGCAACACTGAAGCTTTCTTT. The chain couples TRBV6-1 to TRBJ1-1; TRBD1 is a possible D gene (6 bases). Germline lookup yields CDR1 MNHNS and CDR2 SASEGT. This CDR3 contains 14 residues. V dropped 7 bases and J dropped 2 bases, with 14 bases sitting between them.